This TCR beta chain was captured in a study of blood T cell repertoires in COVID-19. Libraries were prepared by immunoSEQ multiplex PCR; TCRdb keeps only in-frame clonotypes and omits some of them. The data contain roughly 360,000 clones, 70% to 90% of them seen just once; the ten biggest clones take up 1.3%. V gave up 10 bases and J gave up 4 bases; unmatched junction bases: 10. There are 14 residues in the CDR3. The germline gives CDR1 SGHTA, CDR2 FQGNSA. The V call is TRBV7-2, the J call TRBJ2-3; TRBD2 agrees at 8 bases. This TCR was recovered from a man aged 25-40 years who had recovered from COVID-19. Input material: PBMCs or T cells enriched from blood (not recorded which). The chain's CDR3 is CATRAGGGSDTQYF. The DNA for the CDR3 is TGTGCCACCCGGGCGGGGGGTGGCTCAGATACGCAGTATTTT.